Presented here are 27 T cell receptor beta chains from one specimen sequenced in a study of OX40 agonist ivuxolimab in advanced cancers. Clones were sequenced by immunoSEQ multiplex PCR, and TCRdb holds only the in-frame ones, with some missing. The table includes about 80,000 clones, 80% to 90% detected once. The sample in question was CD4+ or CD8+ T cells sorted from blood, obtained in a trial of the OX40 agonist ivuxolimab. The receptors were gathered from an adult with an advanced solid tumor such as melanoma, head and neck, liver or kidney cancer.

A word on this clone: A read error may account for a junction end that differs from germline. V usage is TRBV6-1 and J usage is TRBJ1-1; no reliable D call. The germline CDR1 and CDR2 sequences are MNHNS and SASEGT. CDR3 length: 9 residues. The chain's CDR3 is CASSPWRGF. In DNA, the CDR3 is TGTGCCAGCAGCCCCTGGCGGGGATTT.

The chain combines TRBV5-1 with TRBJ2-6, with D unresolved. The length of the CDR3 is 14 residues. Germline V gene lookup returns CDR1 SGHRS and CDR2 YFSETQ. Trimming cost V 4 bases and J 0 bases, with 5 bases left between them. CDR3 in amino acids: CASSDTSGANVLTF. In nucleotides, the CDR3 is TGCGCCAGCAGCGACACCTCTGGGGCCAACGTCCTGACTTTC.

The rearrangement links TRBV11-2 to TRBJ2-7; 11 positions agree with TRBD2. Germline V CDR1 and CDR2: SGHAT, FQNNGV. This CDR3 is 16 amino acids long. The ends lost 4 bases at V and 0 bases at J; junction bases unmatched: 5. The CDR3 here is CASSSLAGGSSYEQYF. In DNA form, the CDR3 reads TGTGCCAGCAGCTCTTTAGCGGGAGGGAGCTCCTACGAGCAGTACTTC.

V gene TRBV6-5 combines with J gene TRBJ2-4; possible D gene TRBD2, 5 bases. Trimming left V 5 bases short and J 9 bases short, with 11 bases between. The CDR3 runs to 12 residues. Germline V gene data show CDR1 as MNHEY and CDR2 as SVGAGI. CDR3 coding DNA: TGTGCCAGCAGTCCAATACTAGGCATTCAGTACTTC. Translated: CASSPILGIQYF.

The chain uses TRBV7-2 and TRBJ2-7; 9 nucleotides align to TRBD1. Germline CDR1 reads SGHTA; CDR2 reads FQGNSA. The CDR3 consists of 13 residues. V gave up 7 bases and J gave up 3 bases; unmatched junction bases: 4. This CDR3 is CASTRTGVYEQYF. Here the CDR3 DNA reads TGTGCCAGCACCCGGACAGGGGTCTACGAGCAGTACTTC.

The V call is TRBV2, the J call TRBJ1-4; 10 nucleotides line up with TRBD1. The ends lost 7 bases at V and 3 bases at J; junction bases unmatched: 11. This CDR3 is 17 amino acids long. Germline V gene sequence: CDR1 SNHLY, CDR2 FYNNEI. The CDR3 loop is CASKRRDRGVPNEKLFF. CDR3 bases: TGTGCCAGCAAGAGGAGGGACAGGGGAGTTCCTAATGAAAAACTGTTTTTT.

This clone appeared a single time. V and J are TRBV30 and TRBJ1-2, with 10 bases aligning to TRBD1. CDR3 size: 13 residues. V trimming: 7 bases; J trimming: 7 bases; junction bases outside the gene matches: 9. The germline CDR1 and CDR2 sequences are GTSNPN and SVGIG (reference sequence). Here the CDR3 DNA reads TGTGCCTCCGACAGGGGGCCTTGGAGTGGCTACACCTTC. This gives the protein CASDRGPWSGYTF.

The chain links TRBV7-6 to TRBJ1-2; D is perhaps TRBD1 (5 bases). Germline V CDR1 and CDR2: SGHVS, FNYEAQ. This CDR3 region has 16 residues. The V gene lost 2 bases and the J gene lost 3 bases, with 16 bases spanning the gap. In nucleotides, the CDR3 is TGTGCCAGCAGCTTATCGTGTAGGGGCCGATACTATGGCTACACCTTC. This translates into CASSLSCRGRYYGYTF.

J is TRBJ1-1 and V is TRBV11-2; D not certain. The germline V and J ends were trimmed by 6 bases and 11 bases, with 16 bases remaining between them. The CDR3 runs to 12 residues. CDR1 SGHAT and CDR2 FQNNGV come from the germline V gene. In nucleotides, the CDR3 is TGTGCCAGCAGAGAGAGACCCTCTGGGGCTTTCTTT. The encoded protein is CASRERPSGAFF.

This sequence joins TRBV5-1 and TRBJ1-4; D remains unclear. Per germline, CDR1 SGHRS and CDR2 YFSETQ. V gave up 0 bases and J gave up 7 bases, with 13 bases separating them. This CDR3 has 15 amino acids. CDR3 DNA: TGCGCCAGCAGCTTGGGGACTACGGAGGGTGAAAAACTGTTTTTT. Its protein product is CASSLGTTEGEKLFF.

This chain uses TRBV5-1 with TRBJ2-1; D gene ambiguous. The germline V and J ends were trimmed by 0 bases and 10 bases, with 14 bases remaining between them. The CDR3 covers 14 residues. Looked up from germline, CDR1 is SGHRS and CDR2 is YFSETQ. The chain's CDR3 is CASSLVRVAGEQFF. The CDR3 DNA reads TGCGCCAGCAGCTTGGTCCGGGTAGCAGGCGAGCAGTTCTTC.

The V gene is TRBV4-2, the J gene TRBJ2-7; TRBD2 matches 14 bases. This CDR3 has 20 amino acids. With V trimmed by 2 bases and J by 0 bases, 12 bases remained unmatched. The germline V gene encodes CDR1 LGHNA and CDR2 YNFKEQ. The CDR3 here is CASSQNLGGLAGESSYEQYF. CDR3 nucleotide sequence: TGTGCCAGCAGCCAAAATTTAGGGGGACTAGCGGGAGAGAGCTCCTACGAGCAGTACTTC.

The genes are TRBV5-4 and TRBJ2-7, with 8 bases that match TRBD1. The CDR3 consists of 14 residues. Germline V gene data show CDR1 as SGHNT and CDR2 as YYREEE (reference sequence). The ends lost 4 bases at V and 7 bases at J; junction bases unmatched: 10. CDR3 DNA sequence: TGTGCCAGCAGCGCGACAGGGGCGCAAGGAGAGCAGTACTTC. Translating it yields CASSATGAQGEQYF.

This chain uses TRBV4-1 with TRBJ2-5; weak D call: TRBD1 (6 bases). The germline V and J ends were trimmed by 2 bases and 4 bases, with 14 bases remaining between them. This CDR3 has 15 residues. Germline values: CDR1 MGHRA, CDR2 YSYEKL. For the CDR3, the DNA is TGCGCCAGCAGCCAACTGACAGGTTGGATAGAGACCCAGTACTTC. It translates to CASSQLTGWIETQYF.

This chain links TRBV27 with TRBJ1-1; a possible D gene is TRBD1 (5 bases). CDR1 and CDR2 from the germline V gene are MNHEY and SMNVEV (reference sequence). V was clipped by 5 bases and J by 0 bases, with 13 bases between them. This CDR3 comprises 15 residues. CDR3 loop: CASSHLQEMNTEAFF. In nucleotides, the CDR3 is TGTGCCAGCAGTCACCTACAGGAGATGAACACTGAAGCTTTCTTT.

The chain carries TRBV7-9 and TRBJ2-7; possible D gene TRBD2, 6 bases. V lost 4 bases and J 4 bases, leaving 11 bases between the germline ends. The CDR3 sequence is 13 residues long. In germline, CDR1 is SEHNR, CDR2 FQNEAQ (reference sequence). DNA of the CDR3: TGTGCCAGCAGCTCAGGAGGGCCTTACGAGCAGTACTTC. Amino acid sequence: CASSSGGPYEQYF.

Written as DNA, the CDR3 is TGTGCCAGCAGCTTAGTGGCAGGTCGCACAGATACGCAGTATTTT. This sequence encodes CASSLVAGRTDTQYF. The rearrangement links TRBV11-3 to TRBJ2-3; the D is unclear. The V end lost 1 base, the J end lost 1 base, and 9 bases lay between the germline ends. The germline V gene encodes CDR1 SGHNT and CDR2 YENEEA. This CDR3 has 15 amino acids.

CDR3 nucleotides: TGCGCCAGCAGCCAAGGAGGGGGCAGGGGGACTGAAGCTTTCTTT. Protein product: CASSQGGGRGTEAFF. The rearrangement uses TRBV4-1 and TRBJ1-1, with TRBD1 matching 7 bases. Unmatched junction bases numbered 7, after V lost 1 base and J lost 5 bases. The CDR3 has 15 amino acids. CDR1 and CDR2 (germline): MGHRA, YSYEKL.

The chain has TRBV7-2 and TRBJ1-2, with 7 nucleotides matching TRBD1. Per germline, CDR1 SGHTA and CDR2 FQGNSA. CDR3 length equals 14 residues. V trimming: 5 bases; J trimming: 5 bases; junction bases outside the gene matches: 8. CDR3 protein: CASSPPDRDYGYTF. In DNA form, the CDR3 reads TGTGCCAGCAGCCCACCCGACAGGGATTATGGCTACACCTTC.

This rearrangement joins TRBV5-6 to TRBJ1-1; TRBD1 might be the D (5 bases). With 0 bases removed from V and 0 bases from J, the gap between germline ends came to 9 bases. Germline CDR1 SGHDT, CDR2 YYEEEE. The CDR3 runs 15 residues. CDR3 protein: CASSLGGVMNTEAFF. CDR3 nucleotide sequence: TGTGCCAGCAGCTTGGGGGGCGTCATGAACACTGAAGCTTTCTTT.

The J gene is TRBJ2-5, the V gene TRBV7-2, with 14 bases identical to TRBD2. The tail of the sequence fits TRBJ2-7 better, so the J call may be wrong. The CDR3 loop spans 19 amino acids. From germline, CDR1 is SGHTA and CDR2 FQGNSA. The CDR3 DNA reads TGTGCCAGCAGCTTAGTACGCAGGACTAGCGGGGGGCCGGGGTACGAGCAGTACTTC. Protein: CASSLVRRTSGGPGYEQYF.

This clone showed up just a few times. This chain links TRBV2 with TRBJ2-7; D call uncertain. This CDR3 spans 11 amino acids. Germline V gene sequence: CDR1 SNHLY, CDR2 FYNNEI. V lost 8 bases and J lost 3, with 8 bases in between. CDR3 DNA: TGTGCCAGCGGCACGGGCTACGAGCAGTACTTC. This sequence encodes CASGTGYEQYF.

This clone was detected once. The chain's CDR3 is CASSRELAGGPDTQYF. The CDR3 DNA reads TGTGCCAGCAGTCGGGAGTTAGCGGGGGGGCCAGATACGCAGTATTTT. The V and J genes are TRBV2 and TRBJ2-3; TRBD2 agrees at 11 bases. This CDR3 is 16 amino acids long. Germline V gene sequence: CDR1 SNHLY, CDR2 FYNNEI. With V trimmed by 5 bases and J by 4 bases, 8 bases remained unmatched.

The J gene is TRBJ2-7, the V gene TRBV2; D perhaps matches TRBD2 (6 bases). V was cut by 9 bases and J by 5 bases, with 23 bases left in between. Germline-derived CDR1 and CDR2 are SNHLY and FYNNEI. The CDR3 runs to 15 residues. The CDR3 region is CARALPGELLDEQYF. The DNA of the CDR3 is TGTGCCAGGGCGTTGCCGGGGGAGCTCCTGGACGAGCAGTACTTC. Drawing the rest from reference TRBV2 and TRBJ2-7, the complete variable domain is EPEVTQTPSHQVTQMGQEVILRCVPISNHLYFYWYRQILGQKVEFLVSFYNNEISEKSEIFDDQFSVERPDGSNFTLKIRSTKLEDSAMYFCARALPGELLDEQYFGPGTRLTVT.

The chain recombines TRBV7-9 with TRBJ1-1; D not certain. The CDR3 sequence is 16 residues long. Germline CDR1 SEHNR, CDR2 FQNEAQ (reference sequence). V was pared by 0 bases and J by 0 bases, with 11 bases between. DNA of the CDR3: TGTGCCAGCAGCTTAGCTCCGGGGAGAATGAACACTGAAGCTTTCTTT. The encoded protein is CASSLAPGRMNTEAFF. The whole variable domain, remainder taken from reference TRBV7-9 and TRBJ1-1, is DTGVSQNPRHKITKRGQNVTFRCDPISEHNRLYWYRQTLGQGPEFLTYFQNEAQLEKSRLLSDRFSAERPKGSFSTLEIQRTEQGDSAMYLCASSLAPGRMNTEAFFGQGTRLTVV.

The chain is built from TRBV19 and TRBJ1-2; D is ambiguous. CDR3 length equals 13 residues. V shed 5 bases and J shed 1 base, with 8 bases lying between them. Looked up from germline, CDR1 is LNHDA and CDR2 is SQIVND (reference sequence). Here the CDR3 reads CASSETLNYGYTF. CDR3 DNA: TGTGCCAGTAGTGAAACCCTTAACTATGGCTACACCTTC.

This clone has just one count. The CDR3 does not close with the conserved phenylalanine or tryptophan, likely indicating a read error. No DNA is shown, since the ends of the CDR3 on it are uncertain; the CDR3 is the one TCRdb lists. The chain links TRBV4-3 to TRBJ2-7. The CDR3 numbers 8 amino acids, ends counted. Germline lookup yields CDR1 LGHNA and CDR2 YSLEER. This chain's CDR3 is CASSQVPC.